Shown below are 27 T cell receptor beta chains from a single sample sequenced in a study of monozygotic twins with inflammatory bowel disease (dated by TCRdb to between 2019 and 2020). The library came from 5' RACE. Instrument on record: Illumina HiSeq 2500. Reprocessed by TCRdb, the reads give a single entry per CDR3 protein sequence, without DNA. The sample's clone listing holds 350,000 to 500,000 distinct CDR3 sequences. 2% to 2.5% of the sample is in the top ten clones. The specimen sequenced was blood. These receptors originate from a human donor with ulcerative colitis or Crohn's disease, or a healthy co-twin of an affected twin (not recorded which).

This rearrangement joins TRBV3-1 to TRBJ2-2; there is no DNA to check the TCRdb D call of TRBD1. The CDR3 covers 16 residues. Germline V gene sequence: CDR1 LGHDT, CDR2 YNNKEL (reference sequence). This CDR3 is CASSQEWTQRDGELFF.

This chain connects TRBV7-2 to TRBJ2-2; the TRBD1 assignment by TCRdb is unverifiable without DNA. This CDR3 has 14 residues. The germline V gene encodes CDR1 SGHTA and CDR2 FQGNSA. CDR3 residues: CASRAQGGAGELFF. The full variable domain, in which reference TRBV7-2 and TRBJ2-2 provide the parts outside the CDR3, is GAGVSQSPSNKVTEKGKDVELRCDPISGHTALYWYRQSLGQGLEFLIYFQGNSAPDKSGLPSDRFSAERTGGSVSTLTIQRTQQEDSAVYLCASRAQGGAGELFFGEGSRLTVL.

This sequence joins TRBV7-9 and TRBJ1-4; TCRdb names TRBD1, which stays unverified in the absence of DNA. The CDR3 covers 16 residues. Germline CDR1 is SEHNR and CDR2 is FQNEAQ (reference sequence). The CDR3 here is CASSLWTGGLNEKLFF.

The chain is built from TRBV21-1 and TRBJ2-1; checking the TCRdb D call of TRBD2 is not possible without DNA. TRBV21-1 is a known pseudogene. The CDR3 is made up of 17 amino acids. CDR3: CASTPWEGGLSGNEQFF.

The chain links TRBV2 to TRBJ1-1. The CDR3 covers 15 residues. The germline gives CDR1 SNHLY, CDR2 FYNNEI. CDR3 protein: CASSYAGRGNTEAFF.

This chain connects TRBV12-3 or TRBV12-4 to TRBJ1-2; as DNA is missing, the TRBD1 call by TCRdb cannot be tested. This CDR3 has 14 amino acids. The CDR3 sequence is CASSTGGGPTGYTF.

This chain links TRBV6-5 with TRBJ2-5; TCRdb gives TRBD1 as the D gene, but with no DNA this cannot be confirmed. Germline loops: CDR1 MNHEY, CDR2 SVGAGI. The CDR3 totals 14 residues. This chain's CDR3 is CASSYWQGEETQYF.

The chain recombines TRBV4-1 with TRBJ2-7; TCRdb reports TRBD1, a call that lacks DNA to check it against. The germline V gene encodes CDR1 MGHRA and CDR2 YSYEKL. The CDR3 runs to 14 residues. CDR3 loop: CASSQLQGGGEQYF.

The chain uses TRBV20-1 and TRBJ1-2; TCRdb calls TRBD1, which cannot be checked without DNA. The CDR3 loop spans 15 amino acids. In germline, CDR1 is DFQATT, CDR2 SNEGSKA (reference sequence). The CDR3 loop reads CSARDRGRNNYGYTF.

The rearrangement joins TRBV20-1 to TRBJ2-5; TCRdb's assignment of TRBD2 cannot be checked, as there is no DNA. The CDR3 contains 13 residues. Germline CDR1 reads DFQATT; CDR2 reads SNEGSKA (reference sequence). The CDR3 loop is CSASRSGQETQYF.

The chain couples TRBV3-1 to TRBJ2-4; TCRdb gives TRBD1 as the D gene, but with no DNA this cannot be confirmed. CDR3 length: 15 residues. Per germline, CDR1 LGHDT and CDR2 YNNKEL (reference sequence). The CDR3 spells CASSQRTVAKNIQYF.

The gene calls are TRBV20-1 and TRBJ2-7; TCRdb calls TRBD2, which cannot be checked without DNA. CDR1 is DFQATT, CDR2 SNEGSKA, per germline (reference sequence). The CDR3 contains 15 residues. The CDR3 sequence is CSARDTDGLSYEQYF.

The J gene is TRBJ2-7, the V gene TRBV28. The CDR3 is made up of 13 amino acids. CDR1 and CDR2 (germline): MDHEN, SYDVKM. The CDR3 sequence is CASRDRSSYEQYF.

V and J are TRBV29-1 and TRBJ1-1. Germline CDR1 and CDR2: SQVTM and ANQGSEA. There are 14 residues in the CDR3. CDR3 sequence: CSVGADPSNTEAFF.

V and J are TRBV20-1 and TRBJ2-5. Germline CDR1 and CDR2: DFQATT and SNEGSKA (reference sequence). This CDR3 spans 14 amino acids. The CDR3 is CSASERRGQETQYF.

The rearrangement uses TRBV7-8 and TRBJ1-1; TCRdb returns TRBD1, unconfirmable since there is no DNA. The CDR3 length is 15 residues. Germline CDR1 reads SGHVS; CDR2 reads FQNEAQ. The CDR3 loop reads CASSHPPEVETEAFF.

The chain is built from TRBV11-2 and TRBJ1-3; TCRdb lists TRBD1, though no DNA is available to test this call. Germline-derived CDR1 and CDR2 are SGHAT and FQNNGV. This CDR3 contains 16 residues. The CDR3 sequence: CASSPRIPASGNTIYF.

The chain combines TRBV10-3 with TRBJ2-2; TCRdb's D gene call, TRBD1, goes unchecked for lack of DNA. CDR1 and CDR2 (germline): ENHRY, SYGVKD. The CDR3 contains 14 residues. The CDR3 sequence is CAISGGTKTGELFF.

This sequence joins TRBV6-4 and TRBJ2-1. In germline, CDR1 is MRHNA, CDR2 SNTAGT. This CDR3 region has 16 residues. This CDR3 is CASSPEAGVTYNEQFF.

This chain uses TRBV25-1 with TRBJ2-7; the TCRdb D gene call, TRBD2, has no DNA to confirm it. Germline-derived CDR1 and CDR2 are MGHDK and SYGVNS. The CDR3 sequence is 14 residues long. The CDR3 spells CASSIAGGVGEQYF.

The chain carries TRBV11-2 and TRBJ2-5; the D gene TCRdb calls, TRBD1, cannot be checked with no DNA. The CDR3 is 13 residues long. The germline gives CDR1 SGHAT, CDR2 FQNNGV. CDR3 in amino acids: CAVSGSGGETQYF.

The chain employs TRBV24-1 and TRBJ2-2; TCRdb indicates TRBD2, and absent DNA this call remains unverified. This CDR3 region has 15 residues. CDR1 KGHDR and CDR2 SFDVKD come from the germline V gene. CDR3 amino acids: CATSDPGLNTGELFF.

The chain links TRBV5-1 to TRBJ2-5; TCRdb's assignment of TRBD1 cannot be checked, as there is no DNA. The CDR3 spans 16 residues. Looked up from germline, CDR1 is SGHRS and CDR2 is YFSETQ. The CDR3 reads CASSLLQGATQETQYF.

The V call is TRBV4-1, the J call TRBJ2-3; TCRdb selects TRBD2, and the lack of DNA leaves this call unchecked. The CDR3 loop spans 16 amino acids. CDR1 and CDR2 from the germline V gene are MGHRA and YSYEKL. Here the CDR3 reads CASSQAPGREGYTQYF.

The V gene is TRBV5-1, the J gene TRBJ2-1. The CDR3 covers 15 residues. In germline, CDR1 is SGHRS, CDR2 YFSETQ. CDR3 amino acids: CASSLPGSARNEQFF.

This chain connects TRBV5-1 to TRBJ2-2; lacking DNA, the TRBD1 call made by TCRdb goes unchecked. There are 17 residues in the CDR3. The germline V gene encodes CDR1 SGHRS and CDR2 YFSETQ. CDR3 sequence reads: CASSANDRGRTTGELFF.

The genes are TRBV19 and TRBJ2-1; TCRdb's D call of TRBD1 is untestable without DNA. Per the germline V gene, CDR1 is LNHDA and CDR2 is SQIVND (reference sequence). The CDR3 is made up of 16 amino acids. CDR3 residues: CASSMLRASSYNEQFF.